The 6 T cell receptor beta chains below were found in one sample sequenced in a study of blood T cell repertoires in COVID-19. Sequenced by immunoSEQ multiplex PCR; TCRdb stores in-frame clones only, minus some. The sample yields 110,000 to 150,000 clones, about 83% seen once. The material sequenced was peripheral blood. These receptors were taken from a human donor in a cohort sampled during active COVID-19.

The V and J genes are TRBV5-1 and TRBJ2-2; D is possibly TRBD2 (6 bases). The CDR3 has 16 residues. Trimming pared 3 bases from V and 3 bases from J, leaving 15 bases between. Germline assignment: CDR1 SGHRS and CDR2 YFSETQ. Written as DNA, the CDR3 is TGCGCCAGCAGCTCAAGCGTGGGGGGTGACACCGGGGAGCTGTTTTTT. Its protein product is CASSSSVGGDTGELFF. The full variable domain, rest sourced from reference TRBV5-1 and TRBJ2-2, is KAGVTQTPRYLIKTRGQQVTLSCSPISGHRSVSWYQQTPGQGLQFLFEYFSETQRNKGNFPGRFSGRQFSNSRSEMNVSTLELGDSALYLCASSSSVGGDTGELFFGEGSRLTVL.

The chain has TRBV2 and TRBJ2-4; 11 bases agree with TRBD2. Trimming cost V 6 bases and J 6 bases; bases outside gene matches: 4. This CDR3 spans 14 amino acids. Germline CDR1 and CDR2: SNHLY and FYNNEI. The CDR3 bases are TGTGCCAGCAGACCTGGACTAGCGGGAAACATTCAGTACTTC. Its protein is CASRPGLAGNIQYF.

J is TRBJ2-1 and V is TRBV7-2, with D possibly TRBD2 on 6 matching bases. The CDR3 spans 14 residues. The germline gives CDR1 SGHTA, CDR2 FQGNSA. Trimming shortened V by 4 bases and J by 10 bases, and 17 bases separated the two germline ends. The CDR3 coding sequence is TGTGCCAGCAGCTACAAGTGGGGGGATCAAGAGCAGTTCTTC. Protein product: CASSYKWGDQEQFF.

V gene TRBV7-2 combines with J gene TRBJ2-7, with 12 bases that match TRBD2. V lost 1 base to trimming and J lost 2 bases; unmatched junction nucleotides: 0. Germline V gene sequence: CDR1 SGHTA, CDR2 FQGNSA. This CDR3 region has 15 residues. Written as DNA, the CDR3 is TGTGCCAGCAGCTTAGGACTAGCGGGAGCCTACGAGCAGTACTTC. Protein sequence: CASSLGLAGAYEQYF.

This rearrangement joins TRBV3-1 (or the pseudogene TRBV3-2) to TRBJ1-1; no firm D call. Germline CDR1 LGHDT, CDR2 YNNKEL (reference sequence). V was shortened by 1 base and J by 2 bases, with 11 bases between the two germline ends. This CDR3 spans 15 amino acids. CDR3 residues: CASSQGGQTNTEAFF. The CDR3 DNA sequence: TGTGCCAGCAGCCAAGGTGGTCAGACTAACACTGAAGCTTTCTTT.

This chain connects TRBV18 to TRBJ1-2, with 9 bases identical to TRBD1. Germline CDR1 and CDR2: KGHSH and LQKENI. The trim removed 3 bases at V and 6 bases at J, leaving 5 bases unmatched. The CDR3 contains 14 residues. The CDR3 region is CASSPTGGVDGYTF. CDR3 nucleotides: TGTGCCAGCTCACCCACAGGGGGCGTGGATGGCTACACCTTC.